The text below deals with one T cell receptor beta chain. No antigen is known for it. Unique molecular identifiers had been added to the TCR beta cDNA libraries. From roughly 1 to 10 million T cells, 400,000 to 650,000 cDNA molecules were obtained. Each CDR3 protein is one row after TCRdb ran MiXCR on the PCR reads. The table records 800,000 to 950,000 distinct CDR3 sequences, approximately 53% of them present only once. This sample was taken from a study of post-analysis software for immune sequencing data. The wider study: Included courses were relapsing-remitting and secondary progressive multiple sclerosis; progressive-relapsing multiple sclerosis was also included.

Findings of the study overall: Diversity measured as normalized Chao1 was significantly lower in multiple sclerosis patients than in controls. Batch-mates among the samples co-clustered strongly by F measure.

Sequencing was carried out using blood. This clonotype was obtained from a girl under 18 with multiple sclerosis.

CDR3 protein: CSARRAAGDEQYF. CDR3 nucleotide sequence: TGCAGTGCTAGGAGGGCGGCAGGAGACGAGCAGTACTTC. V gene TRBV20-1 combines with J gene TRBJ2-7; possibly TRBD2 for D (5 bases). The V end was cut by 3 bases, the J end by 5 bases, with 14 bases between. This CDR3 region has 13 residues. Germline CDR1 is DFQATT and CDR2 is SNEGSKA (reference sequence).